Following are 3 T cell receptor beta chains from one sample sequenced in a study of read filtering for tumor transcriptome and immune sequencing. From roughly 0.4 ug of RNA, a library with molecular barcoded alpha/delta and beta/gamma adaptors was made. Each CDR3 protein is one row after TCRdb ran MiXCR on the reads. The sample lists some 120,000 distinct CDR3 sequences, 10% to 15% seen once, with about 11% in the top ten. The sequenced material came from a population of CD138-negative cells sorted from bone marrow. These receptors were obtained from a donor aged 40 or older with multiple myeloma.

This clonotype was counted at least ten times. This chain connects TRBV3-1 to TRBJ1-1, with TRBD1 as a possible D gene (5 bases). The V and J ends lost 4 bases and 4 bases respectively, with 13 bases between them. The V gene's germline CDR1 is LGHDT and CDR2 YNNKEL (reference sequence). This CDR3 contains 14 residues. CDR3 DNA sequence: TGTGCCAGCAGCCGAGGACCTCAGGGCACTGAAGCTTTCTTT. It yields the protein CASSRGPQGTEAFF.

This clonotype was recorded many times. The chain joins TRBV7-2 to TRBJ2-1, with 9 bases fitting TRBD1. Trimming cost V 5 bases and J 7 bases; bases outside gene matches: 12. CDR3 length equals 16 residues. Germline V lookup: CDR1 SGHTA, CDR2 FQGNSA. The CDR3 is CASSPETGGARNEQFF. In nucleotides, the CDR3 is TGTGCCAGCAGCCCAGAAACAGGGGGCGCACGAAATGAGCAGTTCTTC.

This clonotype has just a few counts. V usage is TRBV5-1 and J usage is TRBJ2-3; D ambiguous. The CDR3 loop spans 15 amino acids. The germline V and J ends were trimmed by 4 bases and 4 bases, with 16 bases remaining between them. The V gene's germline CDR1 is SGHRS and CDR2 YFSETQ. CDR3 in amino acids: CASSPLGYGADTQYF. CDR3 bases: TGCGCCAGCAGCCCACTGGGGTATGGGGCAGATACGCAGTATTTT.